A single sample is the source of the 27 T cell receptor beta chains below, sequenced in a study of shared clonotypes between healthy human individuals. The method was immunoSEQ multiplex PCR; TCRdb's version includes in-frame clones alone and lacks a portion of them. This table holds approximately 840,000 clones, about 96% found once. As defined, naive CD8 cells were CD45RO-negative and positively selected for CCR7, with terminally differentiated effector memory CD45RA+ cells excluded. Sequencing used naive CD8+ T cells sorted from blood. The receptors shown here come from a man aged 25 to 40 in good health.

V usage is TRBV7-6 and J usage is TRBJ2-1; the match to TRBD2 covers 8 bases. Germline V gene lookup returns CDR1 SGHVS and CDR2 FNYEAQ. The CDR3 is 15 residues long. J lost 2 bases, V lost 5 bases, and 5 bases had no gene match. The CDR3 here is CASSRSGSAYNEQFF. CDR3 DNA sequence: TGTGCCAGCAGCAGAAGCGGGAGTGCCTACAATGAGCAGTTCTTC.

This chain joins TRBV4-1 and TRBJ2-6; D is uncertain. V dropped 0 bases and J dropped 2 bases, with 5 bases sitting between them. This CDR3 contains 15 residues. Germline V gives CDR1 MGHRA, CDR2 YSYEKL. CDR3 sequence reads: CASSQDYTGANVLTF. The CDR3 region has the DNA TGCGCCAGCAGCCAAGACTACACTGGGGCCAACGTCCTGACTTTC.

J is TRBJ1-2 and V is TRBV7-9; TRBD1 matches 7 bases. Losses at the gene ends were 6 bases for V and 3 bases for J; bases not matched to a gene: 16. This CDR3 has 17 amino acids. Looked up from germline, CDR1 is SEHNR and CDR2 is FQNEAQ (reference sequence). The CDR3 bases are TGTGCCAGCAGACCGAACCTCCTTCCCGGGACAGACTATGGCTACACCTTC. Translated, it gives CASRPNLLPGTDYGYTF.

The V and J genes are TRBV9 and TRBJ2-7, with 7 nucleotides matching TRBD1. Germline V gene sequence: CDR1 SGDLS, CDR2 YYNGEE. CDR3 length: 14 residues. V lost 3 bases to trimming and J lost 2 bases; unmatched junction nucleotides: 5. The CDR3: CASSAQGTAYEQYF. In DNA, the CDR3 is TGTGCCAGCAGCGCCCAGGGGACAGCCTACGAGCAGTACTTC.

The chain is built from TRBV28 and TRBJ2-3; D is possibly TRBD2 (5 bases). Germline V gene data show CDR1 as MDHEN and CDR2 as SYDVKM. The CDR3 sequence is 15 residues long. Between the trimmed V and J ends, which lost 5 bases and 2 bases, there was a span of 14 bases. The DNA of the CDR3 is TGTGCCAGCAGTGAGATCGGACTGCTCACAGATACGCAGTATTTT. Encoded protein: CASSEIGLLTDTQYF. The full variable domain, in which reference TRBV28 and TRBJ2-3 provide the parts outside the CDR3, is DVKVTQSSRYLVKRTGEKVFLECVQDMDHENMFWYRQDPGLGLRLIYFSYDVKMKEKGDIPEGYSVSREKKERFSLILESASTNQTSMYLCASSEIGLLTDTQYFGPGTRLTVL.

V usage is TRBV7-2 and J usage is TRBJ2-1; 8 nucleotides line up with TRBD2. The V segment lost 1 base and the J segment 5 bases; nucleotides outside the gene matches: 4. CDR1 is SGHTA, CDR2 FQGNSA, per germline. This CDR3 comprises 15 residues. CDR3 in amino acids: CASSLGAGRDNEQFF. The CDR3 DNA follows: TGTGCCAGCAGCTTAGGTGCCGGGAGGGACAATGAGCAGTTCTTC.

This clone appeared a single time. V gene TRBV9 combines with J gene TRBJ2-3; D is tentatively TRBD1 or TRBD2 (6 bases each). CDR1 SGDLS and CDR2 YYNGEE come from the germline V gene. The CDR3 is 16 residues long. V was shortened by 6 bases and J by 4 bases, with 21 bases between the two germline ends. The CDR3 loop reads CASTDLRGRLADTQYF. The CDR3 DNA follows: TGTGCCAGCACCGATCTGAGGGGGAGGTTGGCAGATACGCAGTATTTT. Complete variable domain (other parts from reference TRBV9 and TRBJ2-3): DSGVTQTPKHLITATGQRVTLRCSPRSGDLSVYWYQQSLDQGLQFLIQYYNGEERAKGNILERFSAQQFPDLHSELNLSSLELGDSALYFCASTDLRGRLADTQYFGPGTRLTVL.

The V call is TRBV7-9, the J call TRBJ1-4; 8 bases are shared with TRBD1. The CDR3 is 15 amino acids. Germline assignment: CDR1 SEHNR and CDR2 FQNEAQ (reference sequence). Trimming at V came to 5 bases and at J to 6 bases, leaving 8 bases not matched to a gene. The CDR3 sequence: CASSSRQGIDEKLFF. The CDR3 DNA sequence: TGTGCCAGCAGCAGCAGACAGGGGATAGATGAAAAACTGTTTTTT.

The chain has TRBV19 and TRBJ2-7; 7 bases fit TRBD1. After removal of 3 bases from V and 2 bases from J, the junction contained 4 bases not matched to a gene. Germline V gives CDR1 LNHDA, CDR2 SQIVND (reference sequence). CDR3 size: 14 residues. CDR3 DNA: TGTGCCAGTAGTATCACCGGGACAGCCTACGAGCAGTACTTC. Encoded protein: CASSITGTAYEQYF.

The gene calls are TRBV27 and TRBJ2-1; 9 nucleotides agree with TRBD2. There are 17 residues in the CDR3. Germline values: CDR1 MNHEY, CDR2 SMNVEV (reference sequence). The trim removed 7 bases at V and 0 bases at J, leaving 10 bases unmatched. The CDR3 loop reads CASTPLLAGISYNEQFF. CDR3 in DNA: TGTGCCAGCACCCCTTTGCTAGCGGGGATCTCCTACAATGAGCAGTTCTTC.

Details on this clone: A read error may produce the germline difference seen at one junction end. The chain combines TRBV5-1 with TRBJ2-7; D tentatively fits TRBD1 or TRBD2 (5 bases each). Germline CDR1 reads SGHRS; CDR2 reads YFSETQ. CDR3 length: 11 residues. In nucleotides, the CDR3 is TGTTGGGGACCGCACCCCTACGAGCAGTACTTC. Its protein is CWGPHPYEQYF.

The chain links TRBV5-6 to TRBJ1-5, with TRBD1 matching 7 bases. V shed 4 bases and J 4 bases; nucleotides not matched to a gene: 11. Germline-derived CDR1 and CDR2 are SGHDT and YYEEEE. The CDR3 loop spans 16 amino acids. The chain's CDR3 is CASSLMVKGANQPQHF. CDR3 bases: TGTGCCAGCAGCCTTATGGTAAAGGGGGCTAATCAGCCCCAGCATTTT. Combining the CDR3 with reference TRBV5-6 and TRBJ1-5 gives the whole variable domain DAGVTQSPTHLIKTRGQQVTLRCSPKSGHDTVSWYQQALGQGPQFIFQYYEEEERQRGNFPDRFSGHQFPNYSSELNVNALLLGDSALYLCASSLMVKGANQPQHFGDGTRLSIL.

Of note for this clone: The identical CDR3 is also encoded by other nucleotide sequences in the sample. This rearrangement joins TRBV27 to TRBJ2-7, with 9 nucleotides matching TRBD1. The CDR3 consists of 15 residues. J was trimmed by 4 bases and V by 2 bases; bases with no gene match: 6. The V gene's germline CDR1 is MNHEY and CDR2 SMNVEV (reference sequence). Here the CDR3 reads CASSLTGGAGYEQYF. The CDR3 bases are TGTGCCAGCAGTTTAACAGGGGGCGCAGGTTACGAGCAGTACTTC.

CDR3 in amino acids: CASGSGTSGYREPYEQYF. The CDR3 DNA is TGTGCCAGCGGGTCCGGGACTAGCGGGTATCGCGAACCCTACGAGCAGTACTTC. The chain joins TRBV5-4 to TRBJ2-7; TRBD2 aligns across 12 bases. CDR1 and CDR2 from the germline V gene are SGHNT and YYREEE (reference sequence). The CDR3 totals 18 residues. Germline trimming cut 7 bases from V and 2 bases from J; bases unmatched to any gene: 16.

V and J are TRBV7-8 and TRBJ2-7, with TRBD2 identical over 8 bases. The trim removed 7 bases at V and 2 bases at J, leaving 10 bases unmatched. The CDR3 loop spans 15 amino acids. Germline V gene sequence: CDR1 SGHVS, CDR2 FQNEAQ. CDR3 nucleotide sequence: TGTGCCAGCACCGCTGCAGCGGGAGTCGCCTACGAGCAGTACTTC. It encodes CASTAAAGVAYEQYF.

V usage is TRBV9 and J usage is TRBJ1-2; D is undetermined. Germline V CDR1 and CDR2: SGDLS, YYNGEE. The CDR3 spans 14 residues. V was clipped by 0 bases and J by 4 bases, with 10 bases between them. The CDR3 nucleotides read TGTGCCAGCAGCGTAGGTGCTACCGTCTATGGCTACACCTTC. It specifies CASSVGATVYGYTF.

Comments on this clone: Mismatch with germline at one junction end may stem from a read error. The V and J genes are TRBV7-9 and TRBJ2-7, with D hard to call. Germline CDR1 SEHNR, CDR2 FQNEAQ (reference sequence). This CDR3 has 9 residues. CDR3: CASSPPPTF. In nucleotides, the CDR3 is TGTGCCAGCAGCCCTCCCCCGACGTTC. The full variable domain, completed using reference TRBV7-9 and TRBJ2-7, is DTGVSQNPRHKITKRGQNVTFRCDPISEHNRLYWYRQTLGQGPEFLTYFQNEAQLEKSRLLSDRFSAERPKGSFSTLEIQRTEQGDSAMYLCASSPPPTFGPGTRLTVT.

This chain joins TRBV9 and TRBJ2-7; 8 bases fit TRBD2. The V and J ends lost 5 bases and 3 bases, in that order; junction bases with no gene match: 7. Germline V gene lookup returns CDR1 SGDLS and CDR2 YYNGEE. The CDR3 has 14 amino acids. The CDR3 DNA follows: TGTGCCAGCAGTCCGGGACTAGAAGGCTACGAGCAGTACTTC. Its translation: CASSPGLEGYEQYF.

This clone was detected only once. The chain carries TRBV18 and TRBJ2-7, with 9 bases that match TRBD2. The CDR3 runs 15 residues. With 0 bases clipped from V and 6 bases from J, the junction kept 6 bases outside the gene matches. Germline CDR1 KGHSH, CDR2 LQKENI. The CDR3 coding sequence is TGTGCCAGCTCACCACCCCTAGCGGGACGCGGCGAGCAGTACTTC. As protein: CASSPPLAGRGEQYF.

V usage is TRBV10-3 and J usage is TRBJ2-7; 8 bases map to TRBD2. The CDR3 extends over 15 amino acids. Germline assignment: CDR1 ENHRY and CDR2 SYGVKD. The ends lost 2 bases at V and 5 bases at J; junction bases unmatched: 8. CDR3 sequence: CAISESGTSLNEQYF. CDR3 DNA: TGTGCCATCAGTGAGAGCGGGACTAGTCTCAACGAGCAGTACTTC.

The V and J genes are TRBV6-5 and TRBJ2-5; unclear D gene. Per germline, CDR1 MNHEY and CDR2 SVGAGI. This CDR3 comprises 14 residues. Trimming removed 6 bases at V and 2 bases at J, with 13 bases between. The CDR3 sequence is CASRTPRMQETQYF. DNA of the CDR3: TGTGCCAGCAGGACCCCGCGGATGCAAGAGACCCAGTACTTC.

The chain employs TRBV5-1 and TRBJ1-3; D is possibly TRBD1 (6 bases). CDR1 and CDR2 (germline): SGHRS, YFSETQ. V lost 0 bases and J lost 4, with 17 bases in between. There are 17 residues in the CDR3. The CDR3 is CASSLDSSGGAGNTIYF. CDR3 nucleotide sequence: TGCGCCAGCAGCTTGGATTCATCGGGGGGCGCAGGAAACACCATATATTTT.

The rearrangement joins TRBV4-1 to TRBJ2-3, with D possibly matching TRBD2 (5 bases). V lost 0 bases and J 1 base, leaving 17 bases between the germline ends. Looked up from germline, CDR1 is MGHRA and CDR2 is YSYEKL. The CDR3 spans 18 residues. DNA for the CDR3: TGCGCCAGCAGCCAAGAAGAATATGGGCCGAGGGGCACAGATACGCAGTATTTT. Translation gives CASSQEEYGPRGTDTQYF.

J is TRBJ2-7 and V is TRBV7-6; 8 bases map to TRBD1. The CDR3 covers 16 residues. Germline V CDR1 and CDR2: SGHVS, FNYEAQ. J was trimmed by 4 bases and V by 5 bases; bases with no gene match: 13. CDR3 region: CASSPGPRTGRYEQYF. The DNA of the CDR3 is TGTGCCAGCAGCCCCGGCCCGAGGACAGGGCGGTACGAGCAGTACTTC.

The CDR3 nucleotides read TGTGCCAGCAGCTCCTCTAGCGGGAGGGTGCGTGAGACCCAGTACTTC. Protein: CASSSSSGRVRETQYF. This chain connects TRBV7-2 to TRBJ2-5; 12 bases fit TRBD2. Germline V lookup: CDR1 SGHTA, CDR2 FQGNSA. V lost 4 bases and J lost 5; bases outside the gene matches: 8. The CDR3 runs 16 residues. The whole variable domain, remainder taken from reference TRBV7-2 and TRBJ2-5, is GAGVSQSPSNKVTEKGKDVELRCDPISGHTALYWYRQSLGQGLEFLIYFQGNSAPDKSGLPSDRFSAERTGGSVSTLTIQRTQQEDSAVYLCASSSSSGRVRETQYFGPGTRLLVL.

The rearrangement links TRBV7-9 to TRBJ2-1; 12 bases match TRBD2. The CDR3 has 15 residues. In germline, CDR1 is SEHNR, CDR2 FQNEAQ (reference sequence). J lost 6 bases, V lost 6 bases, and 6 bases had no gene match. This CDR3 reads CASRLGTSGRNEQFF. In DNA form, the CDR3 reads TGTGCCAGCAGGCTCGGGACTAGCGGGCGCAATGAGCAGTTCTTC.

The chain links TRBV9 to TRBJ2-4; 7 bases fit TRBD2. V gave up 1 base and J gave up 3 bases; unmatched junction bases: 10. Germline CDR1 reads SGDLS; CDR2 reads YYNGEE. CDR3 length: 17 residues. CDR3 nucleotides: TGTGCCAGCAGCGTACCCAGCGGGATGGAGGTCAAAAACATTCAGTACTTC. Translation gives CASSVPSGMEVKNIQYF.